This T cell receptor beta chain emerged from a study of monozygotic twins with inflammatory bowel disease. TCRdb reprocessed the 5' RACE reads, with one entry per CDR3 protein and no DNA. Its table records 300,000 to 350,000 distinct CDR3 sequences. CDR1 MNHEY and CDR2 SVGAGI come from the germline V gene. The CDR3 is made up of 15 amino acids. The TCR originated in a human donor with ulcerative colitis or Crohn's disease, or a healthy co-twin of an affected twin (not recorded which). Sequenced sample: blood. The rearrangement links TRBV6-5 to TRBJ2-2; TCRdb outputs TRBD2, but without DNA this stays unchecked. The CDR3 here is CASISNGRSTGELFF.